These T cell receptor beta chains were read from a single sample in a study of T cells in Graves' hyperthyroidism and ophthalmopathy. A single record per CDR3 protein comes from TCRdb applying MiXCR to the multiplex PCR reads. The sample lists about 840,000 distinct CDR3 sequences; 38% were seen once. The sample comprised blood. These receptors all come from a young man with Graves' hyperthyroidism. Each CDR3 is given with its conserved first and last residue. The order of the fields is CDR3 protein, CDR3 DNA, clone size, V gene, D gene, J gene. The D gene is left open where the match is weak. Clone sizes are given selectively: once, few, many, or a class where the clone is expanded.

CASSLLITYEQYF | TGCGCCAGCAGCCTTCTAATTACCTACGAGCAGTACTTC | few | TRBV4-3 | . | TRBJ2-7
CASSPEHQSGQSYEQYF | TGTGCCAGCAGCCCCGAGCACCAAAGCGGACAGTCCTACGAGCAGTACTTC | few | TRBV7-9 | . | TRBJ2-7
CASSLRGRGYF | TGTGCCAGCAGCTTGAGGGGTCGCGGGTACTTC | . | TRBV7-9 | . | TRBJ2-5
CSAVQGDTNYGYTF | TGCAGTGCTGTACAGGGCGATACTAACTATGGCTACACCTTC | . | TRBV20-1 | . | TRBJ1-2
CAISRSDREKTQYF | TGTGCCATCAGTAGATCGGACAGGGAAAAGACCCAGTACTTC | . | TRBV10-3 | TRBD1 | TRBJ2-5
CASSHDIGTGLGNQPQHF | TGTGCCAGCAGTCATGACATCGGGACAGGGCTGGGCAATCAGCCCCAGCATTTT | . | TRBV9 | TRBD1 | TRBJ1-5
CASSIWGGADTEAFF | TGTGCCAGTAGTATATGGGGGGGCGCGGACACTGAAGCTTTCTTT | few | TRBV19 | . | TRBJ1-1
CASSPGTTDQPQHF | TGTGCCAGCAGCCCCGGGACGACAGATCAGCCCCAGCATTTT | many | TRBV7-8 | . | TRBJ1-5
CASSGYRDGELFF | TGTGCCAGCAGCGGCTACAGGGATGGGGAGCTGTTTTTT | . | TRBV7-9 | . | TRBJ2-2
CASSEAVEGPPGNTIYF | TGTGCCAGCAGTGAAGCGGTGGAGGGCCCTCCTGGAAACACCATATATTTT | . | TRBV2 | . | TRBJ1-3
CAISVKGGGNEQFF | TGTGCCATCAGTGTGAAGGGGGGGGGCAATGAGCAGTTCTTC | . | TRBV10-3 | . | TRBJ2-1
CASLPWEGESGANVLTF | TGTGCCAGCCTCCCATGGGAGGGGGAGTCTGGGGCCAACGTCCTGACTTTC | few | TRBV6-6 | . | TRBJ2-6
CSVEVRGYEHF | TGCAGCGTTGAAGTCCGGGGTTACGAGCATTTT | once | TRBV29-1 | . | TRBJ1-5
CASSLSGGQNTEAFF | TGTGCCAGCAGCTTATCAGGGGGCCAGAACACTGAAGCTTTCTTT | . | TRBV7-3 | TRBD1 | TRBJ1-1
CASSGRAVSYEQYF | TGTGCCAGTAGTGGAAGGGCAGTCTCCTACGAGCAGTACTTC | many | TRBV19 | . | TRBJ2-7
CSLRDREDTEAFF | TGCAGTTTAAGGGACAGGGAGGACACTGAAGCTTTCTTT | once | TRBV29-1 | TRBD1 | TRBJ1-1
CASSLEDRDNSPLHF | TGTGCCAGCAGCTTAGAGGACAGGGACAATTCACCCCTCCACTTT | many | TRBV7-9 | TRBD1 | TRBJ1-6
CASTSDWDTEAFF | TGTGCCAGTACCAGCGACTGGGACACTGAAGCTTTCTTT | many | TRBV19 | . | TRBJ1-1
CASSQALGGQYF | TGTGCCAGCAGCCAAGCCCTAGGGGGGCAGTACTTC | few | TRBV7-2 | . | TRBJ2-7
CSALGTVPNEQFF | TGCAGTGCACTTGGGACGGTCCCCAATGAGCAGTTCTTC | . | TRBV20-1 | . | TRBJ2-1
CASSLGSGGDRYF | TGTGCCAGCAGCTTGGGCAGTGGTGGCGATAGGTACTTC | few | TRBV5-6 | . | TRBJ2-7
CASSVDGTGTYEQYF | TGTGCCAGCAGCGTAGACGGGACAGGGACCTACGAGCAGTACTTC | . | TRBV9 | TRBD1 | TRBJ2-7
CASSLRWGQPNTGELFF | TGTGCCAGCAGCTTACGTTGGGGACAGCCGAACACCGGGGAGCTGTTTTTT | few | TRBV7-3 | TRBD1 | TRBJ2-2
CASSLGGVRTGELFF | TGTGCCAGCAGCTTAGGTGGGGTTCGGACCGGGGAGCTGTTTTTT | few | TRBV11-1 | . | TRBJ2-2
CASSEVGAPGANVLTF | TGTGCCAGCAGCGAGGTGGGGGCGCCAGGGGCCAACGTCCTGACTTTC | . | TRBV12-3/TRBV12-4 | . | TRBJ2-6
CAISEYTEAFF | TGTGCCATCAGTGAGTACACTGAAGCTTTCTTT | many | TRBV10-3 | . | TRBJ1-1
CASSITRDRDSQPQHF | TGTGCCAGTAGTATTACCCGGGACAGGGACAGTCAGCCCCAGCATTTT | many | TRBV19 | TRBD1 | TRBJ1-5
CSFGLAGGDEQYF | TGCAGCTTCGGACTAGCGGGAGGGGACGAGCAGTACTTC | . | TRBV29-1 | TRBD2 | TRBJ2-7
CASSRTAGRNTIYF | TGTGCCAGCAGCAGGACCGCGGGAAGGAACACCATATATTTT | many | TRBV7-2 | . | TRBJ1-3
CASSFTGQGFYEQYF | TGTGCCAGCAGCTTTACGGGACAGGGGTTCTACGAGCAGTACTTC | few | TRBV11-2 | TRBD1 | TRBJ2-7
CASSSQPEKLFF | TGTGCCAGCAGCTCACAGCCCGAAAAACTGTTTTTT | few | TRBV13 | . | TRBJ1-4
CASSSAPGGNTIYF | TGTGCCAGCAGCTCAGCCCCGGGTGGAAACACCATATATTTT | . | TRBV7-2 | . | TRBJ1-3
CASSPRGAQNTEAFF | TGTGCCAGCTCACCCCGGGGCGCCCAGAACACTGAAGCTTTCTTT | . | TRBV9 | . | TRBJ1-1
CASSWSGALTYEQYF | TGTGCCAGCAGCTGGAGCGGGGCCCTAACCTACGAGCAGTACTTC | . | TRBV7-2 | TRBD2 | TRBJ2-7
CASSLVMGAEAFF | TGCGCCAGCAGCTTGGTGATGGGCGCTGAAGCTTTCTTT | few | TRBV5-1 | . | TRBJ1-1
CSARATPGLAGIGELFF | TGCAGTGCTAGAGCAACCCCAGGACTAGCGGGAATCGGGGAGCTGTTTTTT | once | TRBV20-1 | TRBD2 | TRBJ2-2
CASSSRDNNQPQHF | TGTGCCAGTAGTAGTCGGGACAACAATCAGCCCCAGCATTTT | many | TRBV19 | . | TRBJ1-5
CASNQDPAGELFF | TGTGCCAGCAACCAGGACCCCGCCGGGGAGCTGTTTTTT | . | TRBV2 | . | TRBJ2-2
CASSVTGTGTYEQYF | TGCGCCAGCAGCGTTACCGGGACAGGGACCTACGAGCAGTACTTC | . | TRBV5-1 | TRBD1 | TRBJ2-7
CASTPTPGHTEAFF | TGTGCCAGCACCCCGACCCCTGGGCACACTGAAGCTTTCTTT | . | TRBV5-4 | . | TRBJ1-1
CASSSRDSTWGEGFNQPQHF | TGTGCCAGCAGTTCCCGTGATAGCACCTGGGGTGAAGGTTTCAATCAGCCCCAGCATTTT | . | TRBV2 | . | TRBJ1-5
CSAWEQGGPQHF | TGCAGTGCATGGGAGCAGGGGGGGCCCCAGCATTTT | . | TRBV20-1 | TRBD1 | TRBJ1-5
CASSPIGNTEAFF | TGTGCCAGCAGCCCCATAGGGAACACTGAAGCTTTCTTT | many | TRBV7-6 | . | TRBJ1-1
CASSLAGGLNTEAFF | TGCGCCAGCAGCTTGGCAGGGGGGTTGAACACTGAAGCTTTCTTT | many | TRBV5-1 | TRBD1 | TRBJ1-1